The clone carrying this T cell receptor (beta chain) turned up a few times. The age range of participants was 18 to 89 years, with residence in about two dozen US areas. The data are from a study of blood T cell repertoires in COVID-19. The repertoire was sequenced with immunoSEQ multiplex PCR; TCRdb's copy has only in-frame clones and lacks some. The sample holds fewer than 250,000 clones, 85% seen once. The receptor was isolated from a woman in her forties or fifties with acute COVID-19. The specimen sequenced was PBMCs or T cells enriched from blood (not recorded which).

CDR3 nucleotides: TGTGCCAGTAGTATAGAGAGGGCTGGGGCCAACGTCCTGACTTTC. Its translation: CASSIERAGANVLTF. The chain joins TRBV19 to TRBJ2-6, with TRBD2 as a possible D gene (5 bases). Deletions cut 0 bases from V and 2 bases from J, with 5 bases between. Germline CDR1 is LNHDA and CDR2 is SQIVND (reference sequence). The CDR3 has 15 residues.